A single sample gave rise to the 6 T cell receptor beta chains below, sequenced in a study of T cells in localized non-small cell lung cancer (TCRdb year 2020). The method was the immunoSEQ multiplex PCR assay. TCRdb retrieved this table from immuneACCESS and kept in-frame rearrangements only. Not all clones are present; in checked studies, unresolved V genes account for under half, and no reason is known for the remainder. In this sample the table shows 72,000 or so clones, approximately 87% of which occur a single time. Less than 25% of the sample belongs to the ten largest clones. The material was peripheral blood, obtained before any cancer treatment. These receptors all stem from a male donor at least 60 years old with stage III squamous cell lung carcinoma.

This sequence joins TRBV30 and TRBJ2-3; D perhaps matches TRBD2 (6 bases). CDR3 length: 17 amino acids. Looked up from germline, CDR1 is GTSNPN and CDR2 is SVGIG (reference sequence). Trimming cost V 0 bases and J 0 bases, with 16 bases left between them. CDR3 bases: TGTGCCTGGAGTGTTGGAGGGCAGGCGTCTAGCACAGATACGCAGTATTTT. It is translated as CAWSVGGQASSTDTQYF.

The CDR3 is CASGPGQGAPGEKLFF. The CDR3 DNA reads as TGTGCTAGTGGCCCTGGACAGGGGGCACCAGGGGAAAAACTGTTTTTT. This chain uses TRBV12-5 with TRBJ1-4; 11 bases agree with TRBD1. From germline, CDR1 is LGHNT and CDR2 FRNRAP. J gave up 8 bases and V 6 bases, and 11 bases lay outside the gene matches. The CDR3 runs to 16 residues.

The chain links TRBV12-5 to TRBJ1-1, with TRBD1 as a possible D gene (5 bases). In germline, CDR1 is LGHNT, CDR2 FRNRAP. V was pared by 5 bases and J by 0 bases, with 10 bases between. This CDR3 spans 14 amino acids. The CDR3 loop is CASGPGRLNTEAFF. The CDR3 nucleotides are TGTGCTAGTGGTCCGGGACGGTTGAACACTGAAGCTTTCTTT.

A single count supports this clone. J is TRBJ2-7 and V is TRBV28; no clear D. The germline CDR1 and CDR2 sequences are MDHEN and SYDVKM. The CDR3 length is 8 residues. The DNA of the CDR3 is TGTGCGAGCTACGAGCAGTACGTC. Encoded protein: CASYEQYV.

The chain carries TRBV5-1 and TRBJ2-5; weak D call: TRBD1 (6 bases). CDR1 and CDR2 (germline): SGHRS, YFSETQ. Deletions cut 3 bases from V and 0 bases from J, with 6 bases between. This CDR3 spans 13 amino acids. CDR3 DNA sequence: TGCGCCAGCAGCTGGGACAACCAAGAGACCCAGTACTTC. Translation: CASSWDNQETQYF.

The J gene is TRBJ2-5, the V gene TRBV27; maybe TRBD1 (6 bases). The germline V gene encodes CDR1 MNHEY and CDR2 SMNVEV (reference sequence). The ends were cut back, 2 bases at V and 4 bases at J, with 8 bases in the middle. The length of the CDR3 is 13 residues. The CDR3 region has the DNA TGTGCCAGCAGTTTAACAGGGCCAGAGACCCAGTACTTC. Its protein product is CASSLTGPETQYF.